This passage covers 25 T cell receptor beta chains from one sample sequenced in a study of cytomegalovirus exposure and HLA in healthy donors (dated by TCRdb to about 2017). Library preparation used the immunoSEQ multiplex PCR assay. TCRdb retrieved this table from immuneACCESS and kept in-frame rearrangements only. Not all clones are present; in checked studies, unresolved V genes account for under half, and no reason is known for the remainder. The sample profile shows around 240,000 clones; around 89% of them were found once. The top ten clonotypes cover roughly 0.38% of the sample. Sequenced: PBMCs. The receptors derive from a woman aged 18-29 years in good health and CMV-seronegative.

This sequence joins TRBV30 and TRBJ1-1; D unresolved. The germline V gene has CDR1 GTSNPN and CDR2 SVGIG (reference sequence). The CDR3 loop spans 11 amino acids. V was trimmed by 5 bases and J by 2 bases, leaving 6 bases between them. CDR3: CAWRRNTEAFF. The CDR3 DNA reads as TGTGCCTGGCGGAGAAACACTGAAGCTTTCTTT.

The CDR3, as DNA: TGCGCCAGCGTTCCCACGGGGACACACACCGGGGAGCTGTTTTTT. Its translation is CASVPTGTHTGELFF. The rearrangement links TRBV4-1 to TRBJ2-2; D is perhaps TRBD1 (6 bases). The CDR3 covers 15 residues. The germline V gene has CDR1 MGHRA and CDR2 YSYEKL. With 8 bases removed from V and 3 bases from J, the gap between germline ends came to 16 bases.

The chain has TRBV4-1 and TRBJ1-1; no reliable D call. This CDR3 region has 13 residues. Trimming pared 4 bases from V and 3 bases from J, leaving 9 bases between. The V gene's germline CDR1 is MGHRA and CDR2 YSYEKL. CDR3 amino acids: CASSRGRDTEAFF. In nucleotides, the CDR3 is TGCGCCAGCAGCCGTGGGAGGGACACTGAAGCTTTCTTT.

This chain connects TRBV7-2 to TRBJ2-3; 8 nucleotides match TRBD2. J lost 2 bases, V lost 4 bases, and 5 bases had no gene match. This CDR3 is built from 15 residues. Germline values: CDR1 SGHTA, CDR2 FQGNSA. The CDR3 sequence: CASSSSGGHTDTQYF. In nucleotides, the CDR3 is TGTGCCAGCAGCTCCAGCGGGGGACACACAGATACGCAGTATTTT.

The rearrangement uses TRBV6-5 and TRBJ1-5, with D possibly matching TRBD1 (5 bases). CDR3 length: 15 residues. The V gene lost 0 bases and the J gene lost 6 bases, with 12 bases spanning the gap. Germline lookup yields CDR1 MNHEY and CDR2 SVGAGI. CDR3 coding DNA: TGTGCCAGCAGTTACTCCCGACAGCCTATTCAGCCCCAGCATTTT. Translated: CASSYSRQPIQPQHF.

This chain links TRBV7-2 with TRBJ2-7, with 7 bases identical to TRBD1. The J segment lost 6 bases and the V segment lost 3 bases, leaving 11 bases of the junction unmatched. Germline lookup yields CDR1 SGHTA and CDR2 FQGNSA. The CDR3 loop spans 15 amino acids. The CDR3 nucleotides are TGTGCCAGCAGCTTGGTAGGGGGCGGTGAAATCGAGCAGTACTTC. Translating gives CASSLVGGGEIEQYF.

The CDR3 DNA is TGCGCCAGCAGTAGAAATTTAGACAACTCCTACGAGCAGTACTTC. Translation gives CASSRNLDNSYEQYF. The chain employs TRBV10-2 and TRBJ2-7; D ambiguous. Between the trimmed V and J ends, which lost 5 bases and 0 bases, there was a span of 14 bases. Germline values: CDR1 WSHSY, CDR2 SAAADI. This CDR3 has 15 amino acids.

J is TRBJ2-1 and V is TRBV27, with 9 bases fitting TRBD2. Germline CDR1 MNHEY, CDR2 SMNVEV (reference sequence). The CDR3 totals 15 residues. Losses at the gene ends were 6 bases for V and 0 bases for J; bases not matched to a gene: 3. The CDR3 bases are TGTGCCAGCAGGCGGGGGGGAAGCTCCTACAATGAGCAGTTCTTC. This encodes CASRRGGSSYNEQFF.

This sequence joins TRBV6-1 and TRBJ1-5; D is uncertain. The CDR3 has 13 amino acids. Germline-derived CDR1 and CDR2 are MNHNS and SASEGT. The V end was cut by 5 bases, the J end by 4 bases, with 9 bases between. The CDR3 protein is CASSRERNQPQHF. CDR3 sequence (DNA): TGTGCCAGCAGTAGGGAGAGGAATCAGCCCCAGCATTTT.

CDR3 region: CASSPRGDEAFF. The CDR3 DNA reads as TGCGCCAGCAGCCCCAGGGGGGATGAAGCTTTCTTT. The chain has TRBV4-1 and TRBJ1-1; TRBD1 matches 7 bases. CDR1 MGHRA and CDR2 YSYEKL come from the germline V gene. The CDR3 contains 12 residues. Trimming removed 4 bases from V and 7 bases from J; junction bases left unmatched: 3.

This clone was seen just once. The DNA of the CDR3 is TGTGCCACCAGCAGTGGACCGGGACAGGGGAATGAAAAACTGTTTTTT. It is translated as CATSSGPGQGNEKLFF. The chain is built from TRBV15 and TRBJ1-4; TRBD1 matches 10 bases. The junction had 6 bases not matched to a gene; V was cut back by 3 bases and J by 5 bases. The CDR3 covers 16 residues. Looked up from germline, CDR1 is LNHNV and CDR2 is YYDKDF (reference sequence). Full variable domain (missing parts from reference TRBV15 and TRBJ1-4): DAMVIQNPRYQVTQFGKPVTLSCSQTLNHNVMYWYQQKSSQAPKLLFHYYDKDFNNEADTPDNFQSRRPNTSFCFLDIRSPGLGDTAMYLCATSSGPGQGNEKLFFGSGTQLSVL.

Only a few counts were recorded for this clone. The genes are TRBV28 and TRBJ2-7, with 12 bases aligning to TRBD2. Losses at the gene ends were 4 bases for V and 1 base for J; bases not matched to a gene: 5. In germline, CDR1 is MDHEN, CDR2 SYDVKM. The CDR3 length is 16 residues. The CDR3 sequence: CASSYGLAGSSYEQYV. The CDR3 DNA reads TGTGCCAGCAGTTACGGACTAGCGGGGTCTTCCTACGAGCAGTACGTC.

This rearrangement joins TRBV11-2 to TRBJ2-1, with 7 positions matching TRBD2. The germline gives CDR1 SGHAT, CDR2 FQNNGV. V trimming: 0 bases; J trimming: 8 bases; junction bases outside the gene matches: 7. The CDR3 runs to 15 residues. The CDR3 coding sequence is TGTGCCAGCAGCTTAGAAGAGCGGGGTTTCTATGAGCAGTTCTTC. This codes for CASSLEERGFYEQFF.

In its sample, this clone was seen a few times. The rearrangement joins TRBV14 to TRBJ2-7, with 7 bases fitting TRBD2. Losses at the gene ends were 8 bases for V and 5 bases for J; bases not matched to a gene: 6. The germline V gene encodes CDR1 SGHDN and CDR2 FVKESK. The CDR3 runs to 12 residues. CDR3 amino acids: CASRDYGHEQYF. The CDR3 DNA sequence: TGTGCCAGCCGGGACTATGGGCACGAGCAGTACTTC.

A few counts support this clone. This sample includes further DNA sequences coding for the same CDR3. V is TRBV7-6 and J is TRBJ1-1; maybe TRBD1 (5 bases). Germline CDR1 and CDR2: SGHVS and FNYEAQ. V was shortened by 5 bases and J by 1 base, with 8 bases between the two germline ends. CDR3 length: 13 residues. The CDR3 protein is CASSLDRNTEAFF. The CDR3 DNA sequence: TGTGCCAGCAGCCTTGACAGGAACACTGAAGCTTTCTTT.

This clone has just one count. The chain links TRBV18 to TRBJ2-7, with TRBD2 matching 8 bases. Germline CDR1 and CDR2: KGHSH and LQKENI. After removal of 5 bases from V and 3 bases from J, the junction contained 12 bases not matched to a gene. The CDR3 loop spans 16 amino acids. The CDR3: CASSGGIAGGLYEQYV. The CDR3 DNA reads TGTGCCAGCTCAGGGGGGATTGCGGGGGGCCTCTACGAGCAGTACGTC.

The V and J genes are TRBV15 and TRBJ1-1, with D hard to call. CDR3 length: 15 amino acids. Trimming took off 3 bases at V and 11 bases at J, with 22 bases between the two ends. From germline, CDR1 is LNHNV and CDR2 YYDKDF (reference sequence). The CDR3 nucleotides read TGTGCCACCAGCAGCACTGCGAGTGGTGTACCCGGGGCTTTCTTT. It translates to CATSSTASGVPGAFF.

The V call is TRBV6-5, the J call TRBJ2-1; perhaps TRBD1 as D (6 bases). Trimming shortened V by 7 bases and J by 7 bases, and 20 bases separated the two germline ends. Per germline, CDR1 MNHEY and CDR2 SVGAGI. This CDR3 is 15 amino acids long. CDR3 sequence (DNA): TGTGCCAGCACCCCCCTGACAGGTCGGGGTAATGAGCAGTTCTTC. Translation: CASTPLTGRGNEQFF.

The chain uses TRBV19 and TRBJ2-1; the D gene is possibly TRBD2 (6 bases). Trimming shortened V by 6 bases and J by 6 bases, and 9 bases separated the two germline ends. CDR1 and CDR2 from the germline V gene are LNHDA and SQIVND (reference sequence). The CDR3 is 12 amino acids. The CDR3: CASRVGGNEQFF. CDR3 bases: TGTGCCAGTAGGGTCGGGGGCAATGAGCAGTTCTTC.

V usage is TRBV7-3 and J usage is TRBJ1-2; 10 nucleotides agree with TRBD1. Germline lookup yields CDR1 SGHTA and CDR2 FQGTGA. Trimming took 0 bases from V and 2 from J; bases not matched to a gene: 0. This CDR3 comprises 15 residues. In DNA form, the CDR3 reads TGTGCCAGCAGCTTAACGGGACAGGGGAACTATGGCTACACCTTC. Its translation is CASSLTGQGNYGYTF.

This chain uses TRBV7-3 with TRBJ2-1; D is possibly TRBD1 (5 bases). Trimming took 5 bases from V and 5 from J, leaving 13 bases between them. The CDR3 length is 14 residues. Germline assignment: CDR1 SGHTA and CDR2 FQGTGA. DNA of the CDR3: TGTGCCAGCAGCAAAATAGGGGCGCACAATGAGCAGTTCTTC. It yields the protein CASSKIGAHNEQFF.

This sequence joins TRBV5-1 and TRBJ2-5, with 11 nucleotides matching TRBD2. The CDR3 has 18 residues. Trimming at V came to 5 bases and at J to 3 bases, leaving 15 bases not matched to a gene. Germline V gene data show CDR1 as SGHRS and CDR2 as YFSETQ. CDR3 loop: CASSTTGVSGGAKETQYF. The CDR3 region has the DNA TGCGCCAGCAGTACGACAGGGGTTAGCGGGGGGGCCAAAGAGACCCAGTACTTC.

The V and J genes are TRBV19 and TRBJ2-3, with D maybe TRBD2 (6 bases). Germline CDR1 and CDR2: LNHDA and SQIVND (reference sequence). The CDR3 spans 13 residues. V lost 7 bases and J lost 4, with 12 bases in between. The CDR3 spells CASIKTGADTQYF. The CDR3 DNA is TGTGCCAGTATCAAAACGGGAGCAGATACGCAGTATTTT.

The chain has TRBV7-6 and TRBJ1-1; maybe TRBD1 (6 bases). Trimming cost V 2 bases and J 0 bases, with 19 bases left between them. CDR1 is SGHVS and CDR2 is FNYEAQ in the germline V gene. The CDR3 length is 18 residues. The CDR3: CASSLMSEPRGMNTEAFF. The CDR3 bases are TGTGCCAGCAGCTTAATGTCCGAACCGAGGGGGATGAACACTGAAGCTTTCTTT.

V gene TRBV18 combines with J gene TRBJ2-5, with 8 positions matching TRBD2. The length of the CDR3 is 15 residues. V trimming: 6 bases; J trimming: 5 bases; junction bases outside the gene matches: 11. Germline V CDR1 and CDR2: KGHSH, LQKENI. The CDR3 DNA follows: TGTGCCAGCTCTCCCGAGACTAGCGCTATCGAGACCCAGTACTTC. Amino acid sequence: CASSPETSAIETQYF.